Below are 2 T cell receptor beta chains sequenced from a single sample in a study of cytotoxic CD8 clonotypes in ibrutinib-treated CLL. The method was immunoSEQ multiplex PCR; TCRdb's version includes in-frame clones alone and lacks a portion of them. The sample holds a few hundred thousand clones; under 80% are singletons and the top ten take approximately 15%. Source: PBMCs, taken after 24 months of ibrutinib treatment. Every receptor here comes from a human donor with chronic lymphocytic leukemia.

The genes are TRBV19 and TRBJ2-1; D perhaps matches TRBD2 (6 bases). This CDR3 contains 15 residues. Per germline, CDR1 LNHDA and CDR2 SQIVND (reference sequence). V shed 6 bases and J shed 3 bases, with 15 bases lying between them. The CDR3 DNA reads as TGTGCCAGTAGGACTCGTAGCGGAAACTACAATGAGCAGTTCTTC. Protein sequence: CASRTRSGNYNEQFF.

This clone was counted between two and nine times. The chain employs TRBV27 and TRBJ1-1; weak D call: TRBD1 (5 bases). The CDR3 consists of 13 residues. Germline V gene sequence: CDR1 MNHEY, CDR2 SMNVEV (reference sequence). V lost 2 bases, J lost 6 bases, and 10 bases lay in between. The CDR3, as DNA: TGTGCCAGCAGTTTAGGGGGAACTTCTGAAGCTTTCTTT. It yields the protein CASSLGGTSEAFF.